Included here is one T cell receptor beta chain sequence, with context. Clinical histories supplied by participants themselves formed the basis of cohort assignment. Cohort 3 donors were reported recovered after two negative PCRs, clearance, or symptom resolution. Germline V gives CDR1 MGHRA, CDR2 YSYEKL. This CDR3 is 12 amino acids long. With V trimmed by 10 bases and J by 10 bases, 9 bases remained unmatched. Profiling relied on immunoSEQ multiplex PCR, and the TCRdb table lists in-frame clones only, not all of them. Among nearly 350,000 clones listed, over 75% were seen once. This sample was taken from a study of blood T cell repertoires in COVID-19. Study context: Spain, Italy and the United States supplied samples that represented acute and convalescent COVID-19.

The chain couples TRBV4-1 to TRBJ1-4; 7 bases align to TRBD1. The sample comprised PBMCs or T cells enriched from blood (not recorded which). This clonotype originated in a woman aged 25 to 39 who had recovered from COVID-19. CDR3 DNA: TGCGCCACCACGGGACAGTTCGGAAAACTGTTTTTT. Its translation: CATTGQFGKLFF.